Below, 3 T cell receptor beta chains from the same sample are listed, as sequenced in a study of OX40 agonist ivuxolimab in advanced cancers. Sequencing used immunoSEQ multiplex PCR; TCRdb keeps in-frame clones, though not all of them. Of about 46,000 clones listed, 89% are singletons. Sequencing was performed on CD4+ or CD8+ T cells sorted from blood, taken in a trial of the OX40 agonist ivuxolimab. Every receptor here comes from an adult with an advanced solid tumor such as melanoma, head and neck, liver or kidney cancer.

V usage is TRBV29-1 and J usage is TRBJ2-3, with D perhaps matching TRBD1 or TRBD2 (6 bases each). Per germline, CDR1 SQVTM and CDR2 ANQGSEA. The CDR3 is 13 residues long. Trimming removed 7 bases from V and 5 bases from J, with 16 bases in between. CDR3 coding DNA: TGCAGCGAGCGAACCGGAGGGGGAGATACGCAGTATTTT. Its protein product is CSERTGGGDTQYF.

The chain combines TRBV5-1 with TRBJ1-1; 7 nucleotides agree with TRBD1. The ends lost 4 bases at V and 3 bases at J; junction bases unmatched: 9. CDR1 SGHRS and CDR2 YFSETQ come from the germline V gene. The CDR3 covers 15 residues. For the CDR3, the DNA is TGCGCCAGCAGCAACCTGGACAGGCGAGACACTGAAGCTTTCTTT. This encodes CASSNLDRRDTEAFF.

The chain employs TRBV6-1 and TRBJ2-5; D possibly uses TRBD1 or TRBD2 (5 bases each). From germline, CDR1 is MNHNS and CDR2 SASEGT. This CDR3 is 12 amino acids long. V lost 6 bases and J 5 bases, leaving 10 bases between the germline ends. The CDR3 sequence is CASRWGYETQYF. CDR3 nucleotide sequence: TGTGCCAGCAGGTGGGGGTACGAGACCCAGTACTTC.